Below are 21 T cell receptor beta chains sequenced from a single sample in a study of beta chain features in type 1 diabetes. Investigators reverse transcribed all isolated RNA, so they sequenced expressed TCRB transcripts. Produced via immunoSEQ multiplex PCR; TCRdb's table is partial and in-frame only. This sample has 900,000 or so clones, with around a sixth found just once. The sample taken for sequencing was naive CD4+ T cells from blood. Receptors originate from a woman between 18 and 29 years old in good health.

The DNA for the CDR3 is TGTGCCAGCAGCTCGTTAGAATGGGGGGGACAGTCCTACGAGCAGTACTTC. Translated: CASSSLEWGGQSYEQYF. The chain combines TRBV7-8 with TRBJ2-7; D is perhaps TRBD1 or TRBD2 (7 bases each). The CDR3 is 17 amino acids. In germline, CDR1 is SGHVS, CDR2 FQNEAQ. V was shortened by 4 bases and J by 1 base, with 20 bases between the two germline ends.

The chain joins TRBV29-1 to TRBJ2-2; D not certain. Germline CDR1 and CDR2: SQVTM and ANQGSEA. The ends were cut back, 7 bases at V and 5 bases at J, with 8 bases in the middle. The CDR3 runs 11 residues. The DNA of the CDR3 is TGCAGCGGAGGACGTACCGGGGAGCTGTTTTTT. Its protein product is CSGGRTGELFF.

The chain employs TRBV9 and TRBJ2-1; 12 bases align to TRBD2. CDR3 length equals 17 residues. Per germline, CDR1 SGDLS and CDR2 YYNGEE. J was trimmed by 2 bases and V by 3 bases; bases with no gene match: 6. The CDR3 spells CASSGTSGVGTYNEQFF. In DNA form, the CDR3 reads TGTGCCAGCAGCGGGACTAGCGGGGTTGGCACCTACAATGAGCAGTTCTTC.

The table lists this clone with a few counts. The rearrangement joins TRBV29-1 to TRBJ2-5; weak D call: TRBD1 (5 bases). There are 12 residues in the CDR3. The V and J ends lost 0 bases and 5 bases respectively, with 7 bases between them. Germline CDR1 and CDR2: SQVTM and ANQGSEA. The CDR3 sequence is CSVEDNRETQYF. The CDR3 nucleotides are TGCAGCGTTGAAGATAACAGGGAGACCCAGTACTTC.

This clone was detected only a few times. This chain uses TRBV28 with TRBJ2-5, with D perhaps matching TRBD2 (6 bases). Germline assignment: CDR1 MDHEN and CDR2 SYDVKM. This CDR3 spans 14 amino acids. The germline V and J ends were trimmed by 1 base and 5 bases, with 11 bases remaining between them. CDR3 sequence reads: CASSLYGRWETQYF. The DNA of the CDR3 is TGTGCCAGCAGTTTATACGGGAGATGGGAGACCCAGTACTTC.

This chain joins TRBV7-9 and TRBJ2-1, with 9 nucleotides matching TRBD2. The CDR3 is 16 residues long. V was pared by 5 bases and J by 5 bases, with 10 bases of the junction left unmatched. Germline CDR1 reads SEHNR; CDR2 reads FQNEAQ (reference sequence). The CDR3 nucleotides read TGTGCCAGCAGCCCAACGCTAGCGGGACATCACAATGAGCAGTTCTTC. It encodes CASSPTLAGHHNEQFF.

This CDR3 reads CASSFQGARVNEQFF. DNA of the CDR3: TGTGCCAGCAGTTTTCAGGGGGCAAGAGTGAATGAGCAGTTCTTC. The chain couples TRBV2 to TRBJ2-1, with TRBD1 matching 8 bases. Per germline, CDR1 SNHLY and CDR2 FYNNEI. The CDR3 consists of 15 residues. Trimming at V came to 5 bases and at J to 7 bases, leaving 10 bases not matched to a gene.

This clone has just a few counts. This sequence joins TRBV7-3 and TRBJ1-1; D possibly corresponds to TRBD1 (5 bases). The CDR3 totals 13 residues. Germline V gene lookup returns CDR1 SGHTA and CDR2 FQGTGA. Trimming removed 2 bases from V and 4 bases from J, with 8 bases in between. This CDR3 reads CASSLEGPTEAFF. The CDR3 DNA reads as TGTGCCAGCAGCTTAGAGGGGCCCACTGAAGCTTTCTTT.

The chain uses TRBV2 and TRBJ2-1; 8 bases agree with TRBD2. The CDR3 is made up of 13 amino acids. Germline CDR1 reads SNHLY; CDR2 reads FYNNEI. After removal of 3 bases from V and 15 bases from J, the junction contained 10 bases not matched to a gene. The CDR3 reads CASSDLRAGGPFF. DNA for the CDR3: TGTGCCAGCAGTGACCTAAGGGCGGGAGGTCCGTTCTTC.

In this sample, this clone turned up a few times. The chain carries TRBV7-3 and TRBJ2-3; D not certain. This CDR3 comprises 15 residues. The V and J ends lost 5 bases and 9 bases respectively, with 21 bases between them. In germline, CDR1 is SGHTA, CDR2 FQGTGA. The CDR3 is CASSPGTSSVRTQYF. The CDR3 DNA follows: TGTGCCAGCAGCCCCGGAACCTCCTCGGTTCGAACGCAGTATTTT.

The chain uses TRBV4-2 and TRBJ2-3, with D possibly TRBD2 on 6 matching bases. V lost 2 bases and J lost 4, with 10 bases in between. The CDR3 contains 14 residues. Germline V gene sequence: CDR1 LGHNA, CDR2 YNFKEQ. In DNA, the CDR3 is TGTGCCAGCAGCCAACACCCTAGCGCAGATACGCAGTATTTT. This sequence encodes CASSQHPSADTQYF.

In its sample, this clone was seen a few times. Here the CDR3 reads CASSLRRLAAPTGELFF. The CDR3 coding sequence is TGCGCCAGCAGCTTGAGGAGACTAGCGGCCCCCACCGGGGAGCTGTTTTTT. V gene TRBV5-1 combines with J gene TRBJ2-2; 9 nucleotides line up with TRBD2. The CDR3 extends over 17 amino acids. The germline V gene has CDR1 SGHRS and CDR2 YFSETQ. J gave up 4 bases and V 1 base, and 8 bases lay outside the gene matches.

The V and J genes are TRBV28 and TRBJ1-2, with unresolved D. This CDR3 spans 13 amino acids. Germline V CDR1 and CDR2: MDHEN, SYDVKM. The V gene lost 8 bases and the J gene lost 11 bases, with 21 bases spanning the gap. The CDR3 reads CASGAGDAPRYTF. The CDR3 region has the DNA TGTGCCAGCGGCGCGGGAGATGCCCCCCGGTACACCTTC.

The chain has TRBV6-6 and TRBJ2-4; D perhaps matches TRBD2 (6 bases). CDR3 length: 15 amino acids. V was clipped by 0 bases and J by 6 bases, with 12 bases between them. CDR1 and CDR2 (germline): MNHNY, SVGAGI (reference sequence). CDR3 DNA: TGTGCCAGCAGTTACTCGGGACTCACAAGAAACATTCAGTACTTC. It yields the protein CASSYSGLTRNIQYF.

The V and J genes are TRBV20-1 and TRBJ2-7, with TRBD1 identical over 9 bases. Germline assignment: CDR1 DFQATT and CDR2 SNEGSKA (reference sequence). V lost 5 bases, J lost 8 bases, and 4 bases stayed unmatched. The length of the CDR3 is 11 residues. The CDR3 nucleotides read TGCAGTGCTTTGGACAGGGGAAAGCAGTACTTC. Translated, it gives CSALDRGKQYF.

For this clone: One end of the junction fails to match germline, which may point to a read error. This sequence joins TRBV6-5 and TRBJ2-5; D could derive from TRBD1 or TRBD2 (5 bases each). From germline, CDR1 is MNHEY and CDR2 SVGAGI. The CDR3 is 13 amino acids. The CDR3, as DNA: TGTGCCATCAGTGAGAATGGGGGAGAGACCCAGTACTTC. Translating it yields CAISENGGETQYF.

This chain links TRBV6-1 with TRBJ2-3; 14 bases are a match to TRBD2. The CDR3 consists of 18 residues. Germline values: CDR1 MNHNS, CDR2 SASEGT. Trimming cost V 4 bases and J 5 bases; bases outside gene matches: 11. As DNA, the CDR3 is TGTGCCAGCAGTGCAAGACCGGGACTAGCGGGAGTCTTAGATACGCAGTATTTT. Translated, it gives CASSARPGLAGVLDTQYF.

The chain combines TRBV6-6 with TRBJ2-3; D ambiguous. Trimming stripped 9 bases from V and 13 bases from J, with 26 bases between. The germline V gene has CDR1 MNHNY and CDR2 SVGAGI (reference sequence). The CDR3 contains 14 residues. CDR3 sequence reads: CASLFTTPQPPEYF. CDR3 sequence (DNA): TGTGCCAGTCTTTTCACCACGCCTCAGCCCCCTGAGTATTTT.

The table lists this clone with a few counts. The CDR3 loop reads CASSPRLGGSVNEQFF. CDR3 nucleotide sequence: TGTGCCAGCTCACCACGGCTGGGAGGGTCAGTTAATGAGCAGTTCTTC. V usage is TRBV18 and J usage is TRBJ2-1, with 7 bases that match TRBD2. Germline values: CDR1 KGHSH, CDR2 LQKENI. The J segment lost 7 bases and the V segment lost 1 base, leaving 10 bases of the junction unmatched. CDR3 length: 16 residues.

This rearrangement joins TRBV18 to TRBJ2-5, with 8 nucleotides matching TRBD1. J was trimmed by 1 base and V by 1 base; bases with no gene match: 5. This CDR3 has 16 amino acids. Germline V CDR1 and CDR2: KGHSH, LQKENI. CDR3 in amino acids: CASSPQRDRSQETQYF. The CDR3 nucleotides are TGTGCCAGCTCACCACAGAGGGACAGGAGCCAAGAGACCCAGTACTTC. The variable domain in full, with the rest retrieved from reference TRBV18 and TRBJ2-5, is NAGVMQNPRHLVRRRGQEARLRCSPMKGHSHVYWYRQLPEEGLKFMVYLQKENIIDESGMPKERFSAEFPKEGPSILRIQQVVRGDSAAYFCASSPQRDRSQETQYFGPGTRLLVL.

The CDR3 sequence is CASSVGQADTQYF. CDR3 sequence (DNA): TGTGCCAGCAGCGTGGGGCAGGCAGATACGCAGTATTTT. The V gene is TRBV9, the J gene TRBJ2-3, with D possibly TRBD1 on 5 matching bases. Germline V lookup: CDR1 SGDLS, CDR2 YYNGEE. The CDR3 is made up of 13 amino acids. With 2 bases removed from V and 4 bases from J, the gap between germline ends came to 8 bases.